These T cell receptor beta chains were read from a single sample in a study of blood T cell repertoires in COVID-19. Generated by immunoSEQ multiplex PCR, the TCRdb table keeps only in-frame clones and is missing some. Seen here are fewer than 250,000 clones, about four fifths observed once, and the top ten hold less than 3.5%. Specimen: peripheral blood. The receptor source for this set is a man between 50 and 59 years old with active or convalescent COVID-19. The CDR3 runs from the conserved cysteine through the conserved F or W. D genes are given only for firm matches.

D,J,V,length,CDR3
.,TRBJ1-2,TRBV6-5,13,CASSFAQGLGYTF
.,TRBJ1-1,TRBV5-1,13,CASIEGGSTEAFF
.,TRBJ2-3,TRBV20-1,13,CSASVTSTDTQYF
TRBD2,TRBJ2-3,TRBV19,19,CASSTGLAVLGERTDTQYF
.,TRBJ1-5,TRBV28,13,CASSPQTDQPQHF
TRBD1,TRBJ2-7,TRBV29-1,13,CSARTGSVYEQYF
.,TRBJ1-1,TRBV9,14,CASSPWTRNTEAFF
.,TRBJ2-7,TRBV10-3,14,CAIGSSGNSYEQYF
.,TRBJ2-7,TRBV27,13,CASSWSSPYEQYF
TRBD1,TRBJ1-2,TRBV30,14,CAWSVGGTGYGYTF
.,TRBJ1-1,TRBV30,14,CAWSTPRGMAEAFF
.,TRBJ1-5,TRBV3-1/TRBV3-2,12,CASSYTGQPQHF
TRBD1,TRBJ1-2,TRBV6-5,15,CASSYSSQGVGGYTF
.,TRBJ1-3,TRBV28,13,CASTHARGNTIYF
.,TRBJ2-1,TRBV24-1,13,CATSDLYLNEQFF
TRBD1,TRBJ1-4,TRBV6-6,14,CASRQGALNEKLFF
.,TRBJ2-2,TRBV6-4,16,CASSEEGGDYTGELFF
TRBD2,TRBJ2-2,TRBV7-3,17,CASSSPGTSGDTGELFF
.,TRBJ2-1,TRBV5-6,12,CASSLGTEEQFF
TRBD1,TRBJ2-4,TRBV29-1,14,CSVLTGTAKNIQYF
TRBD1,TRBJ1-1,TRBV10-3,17,CAISGGGQGLRNTEAFF
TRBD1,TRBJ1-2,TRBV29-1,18,CSVLEVLTGVHINYGYTF
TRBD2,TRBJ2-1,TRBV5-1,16,CASSPPETSEVNEQFF
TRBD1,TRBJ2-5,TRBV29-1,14,CSAAAGQGQETQYF
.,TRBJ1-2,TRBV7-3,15,CASSPERGPNYGYTF
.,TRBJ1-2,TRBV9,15,CASSPSGTLNGRDTF
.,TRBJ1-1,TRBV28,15,CASSSSGVLNTEAFF
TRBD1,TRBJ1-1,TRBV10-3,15,CAISDRTGSNTEAFF
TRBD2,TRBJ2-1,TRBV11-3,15,CASSSWTSPHNEQFF
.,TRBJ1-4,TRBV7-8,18,CASSLAVTGSLGNEKLFF
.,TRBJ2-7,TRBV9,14,CASSATQLGSEQYF
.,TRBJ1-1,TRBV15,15,CATSRAGQRAAEAFF
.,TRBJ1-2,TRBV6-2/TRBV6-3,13,CASSYGGSYGYTF
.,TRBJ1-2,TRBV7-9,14,CASSLGPANYGYTF
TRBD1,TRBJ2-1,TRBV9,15,CASSVGQGAGNEQFF
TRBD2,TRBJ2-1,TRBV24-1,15,CATSDSGGLHNEQFF
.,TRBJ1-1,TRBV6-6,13,CASSYPIDTEAFF